The entry that follows covers one TCR beta chain sequence. Its antigen remains unknown. A much larger clone differs by one base, so this may be a read error. These data originate in a study of T-cell reconstitution after alpha-beta-depleted transplantation in children. Study outcomes and limitations: At the one-year point after transplant, T-cell counts and TCRbeta diversity were found to come mostly from T cells that had been newly produced. The origin of high day-60 TCRbeta diversity in some patients lay in surviving recipient T cells and thymic progenitors. There were reportedly several hundred expanded graft clones from which alpha-beta T cells came about two months after transplant.

As it was prepared, the TCRbeta library received unique molecular identifiers. One entry per CDR3 protein, called by TCRdb with MiXCR from the PCR reads. Among around 240,000 distinct CDR3 sequences listed, around 7.5% were seen once. The CDR3 length is 18 residues. V was trimmed by 3 bases and J by 2 bases, leaving 21 bases between them. CDR1 is MNHEY and CDR2 is SVGAGI in the germline V gene. V is TRBV6-5 and J is TRBJ2-3, with D possibly called TRBD1 or TRBD2 (5 bases each). Here the sequenced sample was PBMCs, mostly from graft donor cells, taken 180 days after TCRalphabeta/CD19-depleted stem cell transplant. This clonotype was sampled from a male patient between 10 and 17 years old who had a stem cell transplant for acute lymphoblastic leukemia, so the T cells may come from the graft donor. CDR3 sequence (DNA): TGTGCCAGCAGTTATACGGGGACCCCCAAGGTGGACACAGATACGCAGTATTTT. Amino acid sequence: CASSYTGTPKVDTDTQYF.